This T cell receptor (beta chain) was observed in a study of T cell responses to AZD1222 COVID-19 vaccine. A remark on this clone: The antigen is unknown.

The study's findings and limits: Targeting of unmutated variant regions was reportedly seen in nearly half of spike-specific TCRs.

Clones were read by immunoSEQ multiplex PCR, and TCRdb kept only the in-frame ones, dropping some. The sample yields more than 150,000 clones, approximately 93% seen once. Trimming stripped 4 bases from V and 0 bases from J, with 12 bases between. Germline lookup yields CDR1 MNHEY and CDR2 SMNVEV (reference sequence). CDR3 length: 16 amino acids. This receptor was identified in an adult who received the AZD1222 COVID-19 vaccine. Sequenced material: peripheral blood, taken 28 days after the second AZD1222 dose. J is TRBJ1-4 and V is TRBV27; weak D call: TRBD1 (6 bases). CDR3 amino acids: CASSSLPGATNEKLFF. In nucleotides, the CDR3 is TGTGCCAGCAGTTCCCTCCCAGGGGCAACTAATGAAAAACTGTTTTTT.